This is a list of T cell receptor beta chains from one sample in a study of CD8 T cells in ankylosing spondylitis. One entry per CDR3 protein, called by TCRdb with MiXCR from the 5' RACE reads. The sample lists roughly 250,000 distinct CDR3 sequences, about 9.1% occurring once. Material: blood, either unsorted or a sorted T cell fraction (not recorded which). These receptors were collected from a male donor with ankylosing spondylitis or in good health (not recorded which). Both conserved end residues are trimmed from each CDR3. Some rows have no size entry. The others give once, few or many, or a class for an expanded clone.

TRBV5-1	13	many	TRBJ2-2	ASSYLAENTGELF
TRBV6-2/TRBV6-3	13	many	TRBJ2-5	ASSYLAGNQETQY
TRBV11-2	12	few	TRBJ2-2	ASSLGLKTGELF
TRBV18	13	many	TRBJ2-3	ASSPQGFLADTQY
TRBV29-1	12	many	TRBJ1-4	SVEGGTGSEKLF
TRBV5-6	10	few	TRBJ2-4	ASSRRENIQY
TRBV12-3/TRBV12-4	13	few	TRBJ2-6	ASSLGHSGANVLT
TRBV19	14	many	TRBJ1-5	ASSMIGSYSNQPQH
TRBV29-1	10	many	TRBJ2-1	SVGQLYNEQF
TRBV7-9	14	-	TRBJ2-7	ASSTYRGLSSYEQY
TRBV5-1	14	many	TRBJ2-2	ASSLARQPNTGELF
TRBV6-4	15	few	TRBJ2-5	ASSAAGVPRSEETQY
TRBV7-9	11	many	TRBJ2-2	ASRGGGNGELF
TRBV28	14	-	TRBJ1-5	ASSPGTGVDNQPQH
TRBV12-3/TRBV12-4	10	many	TRBJ2-7	ASSWASYEQY
TRBV7-8	14	many	TRBJ2-1	ASILDLGPAYNEQF
TRBV3-1	13	many	TRBJ1-2	ASSPWDRGNYGYT
TRBV7-2	13	many	TRBJ1-5	ASSKGRPGDQPQH
TRBV5-1	11	few	TRBJ2-1	ASSQDPGNEQF
TRBV18	11	few	TRBJ2-5	ASSPLATETQY
TRBV5-4	13	many	TRBJ1-6	ASSLGGTANSPLH
TRBV4-3	13	-	TRBJ2-3	ASSQRLVGTDTQY
TRBV9	13	-	TRBJ2-1	ASSGRGTGENEQF
TRBV12-3/TRBV12-4	18	many	TRBJ2-7	ASSLSYSPPTSGWSYEQY
TRBV27	11	many	TRBJ2-3	ASRDSNTDTQY
TRBV6-2/TRBV6-3	12	many	TRBJ1-1	ASSYSEGWTEAF
TRBV9	13	few	TRBJ2-1	ASSESGRGGNEQF
TRBV7-2	12	few	TRBJ2-5	ASSVGTVGETQY
TRBV7-9	14	few	TRBJ1-1	ASSLPESGGNTEAF
TRBV7-2	10	-	TRBJ1-2	ASRANLYGYT
TRBV12-3/TRBV12-4	13	many	TRBJ2-1	ASSPGTSGHNEQF
TRBV20-1	10	-	TRBJ1-1	SARDGDTEAF
TRBV9	15	-	TRBJ1-1	ASSVGGIAAGVTEAF
TRBV21-1	16	many	TRBJ2-3	ASSLFRNEGPQEDTQY
TRBV12-3/TRBV12-4	17	few	TRBJ2-7	ASSFIPFLQGEAGYEQY
TRBV29-1	10	-	TRBJ2-7	SVAPENGEQY
TRBV10-3	12	many	TRBJ1-1	AISESAGATEAF